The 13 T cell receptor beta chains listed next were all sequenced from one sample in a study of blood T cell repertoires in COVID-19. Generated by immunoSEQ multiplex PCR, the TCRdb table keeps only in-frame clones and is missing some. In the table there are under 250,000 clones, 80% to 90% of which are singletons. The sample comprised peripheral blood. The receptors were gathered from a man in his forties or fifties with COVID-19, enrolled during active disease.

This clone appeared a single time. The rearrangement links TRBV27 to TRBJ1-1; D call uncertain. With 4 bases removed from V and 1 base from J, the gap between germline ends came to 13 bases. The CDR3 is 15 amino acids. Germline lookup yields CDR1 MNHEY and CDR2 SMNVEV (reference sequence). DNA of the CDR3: TGTGCCAGCAGTTCCCCCGACGGGAAGAACACTGAAGCTTTCTTT. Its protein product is CASSSPDGKNTEAFF.

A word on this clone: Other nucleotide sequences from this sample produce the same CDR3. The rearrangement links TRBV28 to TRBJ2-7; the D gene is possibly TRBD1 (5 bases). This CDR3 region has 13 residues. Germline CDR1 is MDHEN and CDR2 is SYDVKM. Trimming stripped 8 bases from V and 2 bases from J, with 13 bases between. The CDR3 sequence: CASSGQGPYEQYF. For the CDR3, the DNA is TGTGCCAGCTCCGGGCAGGGTCCCTACGAGCAGTACTTC.

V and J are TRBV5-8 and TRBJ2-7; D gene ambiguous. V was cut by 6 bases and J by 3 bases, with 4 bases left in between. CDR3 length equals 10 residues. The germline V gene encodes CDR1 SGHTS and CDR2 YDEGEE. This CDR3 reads CASNNYEQYF. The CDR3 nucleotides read TGTGCCAGCAACAACTACGAGCAGTACTTC.

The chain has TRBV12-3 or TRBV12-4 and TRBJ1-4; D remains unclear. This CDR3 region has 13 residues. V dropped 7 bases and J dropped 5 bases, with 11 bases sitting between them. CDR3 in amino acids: CASKPPGNEKLFF. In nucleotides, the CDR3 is TGTGCCAGCAAGCCGCCGGGGAATGAAAAACTGTTTTTT.

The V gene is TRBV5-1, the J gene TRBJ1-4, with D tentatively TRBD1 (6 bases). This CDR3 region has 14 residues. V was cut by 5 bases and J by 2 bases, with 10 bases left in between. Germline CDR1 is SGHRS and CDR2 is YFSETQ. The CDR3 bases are TGCGCCAGCAGACAGGGATCGACTAATGAAAAACTGTTTTTT. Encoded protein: CASRQGSTNEKLFF.

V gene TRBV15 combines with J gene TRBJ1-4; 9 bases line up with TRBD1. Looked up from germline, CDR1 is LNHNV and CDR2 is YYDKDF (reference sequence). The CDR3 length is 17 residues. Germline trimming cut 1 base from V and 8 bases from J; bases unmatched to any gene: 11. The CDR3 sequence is CATSRGISGTGNEKLFF. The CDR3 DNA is TGTGCCACCAGCAGAGGAATTTCGGGGACAGGGAACGAAAAACTGTTTTTT.

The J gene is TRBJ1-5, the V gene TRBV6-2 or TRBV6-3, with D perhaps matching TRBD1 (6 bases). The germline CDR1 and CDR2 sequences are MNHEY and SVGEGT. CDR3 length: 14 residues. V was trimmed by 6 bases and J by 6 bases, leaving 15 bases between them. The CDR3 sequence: CASSRIDRSQPQHF. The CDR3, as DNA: TGTGCCAGCAGCCGCATCGACAGGTCTCAGCCCCAGCATTTT.

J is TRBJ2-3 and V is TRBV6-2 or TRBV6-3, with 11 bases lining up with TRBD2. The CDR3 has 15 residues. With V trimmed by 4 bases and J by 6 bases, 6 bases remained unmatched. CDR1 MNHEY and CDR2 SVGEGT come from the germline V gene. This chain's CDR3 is CASSLKPSGRDTQYF. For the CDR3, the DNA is TGTGCCAGCAGTTTAAAGCCTAGCGGGAGGGATACGCAGTATTTT.

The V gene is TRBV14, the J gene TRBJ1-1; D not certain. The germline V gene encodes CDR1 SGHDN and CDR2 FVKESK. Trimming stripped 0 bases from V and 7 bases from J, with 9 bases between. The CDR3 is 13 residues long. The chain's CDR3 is CASSQDWYGEAFF. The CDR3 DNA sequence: TGTGCCAGCAGCCAAGATTGGTACGGTGAAGCTTTCTTT.

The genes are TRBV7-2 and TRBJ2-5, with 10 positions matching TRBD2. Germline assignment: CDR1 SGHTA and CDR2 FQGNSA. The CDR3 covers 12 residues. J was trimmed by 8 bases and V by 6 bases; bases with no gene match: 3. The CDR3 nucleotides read TGTGCCAGCAGTTTACTAGCGGGAACCCAGTACTTC. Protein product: CASSLLAGTQYF.

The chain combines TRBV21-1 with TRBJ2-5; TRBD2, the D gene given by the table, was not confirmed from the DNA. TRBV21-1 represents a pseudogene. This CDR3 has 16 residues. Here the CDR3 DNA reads TGTGCCAGCAGCAAAAGACTAGCGGGCACCCAAGAGACCCAGTACTTC. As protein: CASSKRLAGTQETQYF.

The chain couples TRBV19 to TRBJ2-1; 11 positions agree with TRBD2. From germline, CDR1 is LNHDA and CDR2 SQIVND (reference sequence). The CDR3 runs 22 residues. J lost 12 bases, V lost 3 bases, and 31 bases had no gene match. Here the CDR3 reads CASSMGDPVTSGAPLQASGQFF. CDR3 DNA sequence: TGTGCCAGTAGTATGGGGGACCCCGTGACTAGCGGGGCCCCGCTCCAAGCTAGCGGGCAGTTCTTC.

The CDR3 DNA reads as TGTGCCAGTAGTATAGGGCGGGGAGGGCTGTTTTTT. Its protein product is CASSIGRGGLFF. The chain joins TRBV19 to TRBJ2-2; the D gene is possibly TRBD2 (6 bases). The length of the CDR3 is 12 residues. Trimming removed 1 base from V and 13 bases from J, with 10 bases in between. The germline V gene has CDR1 LNHDA and CDR2 SQIVND (reference sequence).